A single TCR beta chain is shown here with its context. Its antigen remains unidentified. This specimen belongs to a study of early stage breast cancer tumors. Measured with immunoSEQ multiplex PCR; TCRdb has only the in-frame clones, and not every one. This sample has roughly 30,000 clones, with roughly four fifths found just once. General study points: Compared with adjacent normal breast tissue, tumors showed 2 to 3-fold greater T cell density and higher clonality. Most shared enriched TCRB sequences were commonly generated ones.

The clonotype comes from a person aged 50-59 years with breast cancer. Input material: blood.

The CDR3 DNA is TGTGCCAGCAGTTTAAGGGACATTGGTCACTCCTACGAGCAGTACTTC. Protein product: CASSLRDIGHSYEQYF. This chain links TRBV28 with TRBJ2-7; possibly TRBD1 for D (6 bases). V was cut by 2 bases and J by 0 bases, with 14 bases left in between. Germline V CDR1 and CDR2: MDHEN, SYDVKM. The CDR3 has 16 amino acids.